This T cell receptor beta chain was identified in a study of low-dose radiotherapy and immunotherapy resistance in tumors. Time point meaning: before trial treatment. V dropped 3 bases and J dropped 1; count of bases not matched to a gene: 5. Germline CDR1 reads MDHEN; CDR2 reads SYDVKM. This CDR3 has 16 residues. Primers used for first-strand cDNA, a TRAV- and TRBV-specific set, covered both alpha and beta chains. PCR amplification of the TCRs was performed with Phusion for 20 to 25 PCR cycles, and it relied on a constant-region primer together with a V-primer adapter. Via MiXCR, TCRdb re-called the reads, giving one row per CDR3 protein. The table includes tens of thousands of distinct CDR3 sequences, 31% detected once. This clonotype was counted between two and nine times.

V is TRBV28 and J is TRBJ2-3; 9 bases map to TRBD2. The source was PBMCs, collected before treatment. This clonotype was sampled from a female donor with ovarian cancer. Written as DNA, the CDR3 is TGTGCCAGCAGTTTCGCGGGAGGGCCGGGCACAGATACGCAGTATTTT. Encoded protein: CASSFAGGPGTDTQYF.